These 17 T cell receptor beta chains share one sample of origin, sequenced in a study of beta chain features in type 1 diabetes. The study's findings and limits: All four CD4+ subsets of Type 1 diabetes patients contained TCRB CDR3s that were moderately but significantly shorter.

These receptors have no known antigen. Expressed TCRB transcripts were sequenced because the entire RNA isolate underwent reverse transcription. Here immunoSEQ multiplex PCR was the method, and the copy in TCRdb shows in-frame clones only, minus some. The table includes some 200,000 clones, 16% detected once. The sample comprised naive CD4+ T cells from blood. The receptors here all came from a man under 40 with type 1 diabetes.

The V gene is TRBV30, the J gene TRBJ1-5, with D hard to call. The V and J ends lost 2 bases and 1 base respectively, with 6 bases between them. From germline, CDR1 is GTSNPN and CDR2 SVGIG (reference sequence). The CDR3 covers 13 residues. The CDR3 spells CAWSHDSNQPQHF. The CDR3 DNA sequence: TGTGCCTGGAGTCACGACAGCAATCAGCCCCAGCATTTT.

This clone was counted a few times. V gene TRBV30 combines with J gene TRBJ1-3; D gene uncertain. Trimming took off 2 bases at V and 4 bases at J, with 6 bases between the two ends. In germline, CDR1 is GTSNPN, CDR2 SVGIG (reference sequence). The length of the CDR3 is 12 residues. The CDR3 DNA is TGTGCCTGGAGTCAGGTGGGAAACACCATATATTTT. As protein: CAWSQVGNTIYF.

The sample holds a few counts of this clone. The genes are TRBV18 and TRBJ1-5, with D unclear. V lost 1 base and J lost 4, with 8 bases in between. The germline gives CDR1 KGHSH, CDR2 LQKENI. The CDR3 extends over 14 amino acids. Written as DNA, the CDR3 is TGTGCCAGCTCACCACGGGCTGGGAATCAGCCCCAGCATTTT. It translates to CASSPRAGNQPQHF.

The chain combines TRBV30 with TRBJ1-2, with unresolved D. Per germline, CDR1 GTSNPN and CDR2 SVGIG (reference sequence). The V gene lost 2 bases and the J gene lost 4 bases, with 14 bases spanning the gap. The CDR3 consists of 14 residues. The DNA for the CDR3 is TGTGCCTGGAGTAGCGGCACTTCGTCCTATGGCTACACCTTC. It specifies CAWSSGTSSYGYTF. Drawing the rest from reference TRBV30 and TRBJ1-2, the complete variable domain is SQTIHQWPATLVQPVGSPLSLECTVEGTSNPNLYWYRQAAGRGLQLLFYSVGIGQISSEVPQNLSASRPQDRQFILSSKKLLLSDSGFYLCAWSSGTSSYGYTFGSGTRLTVV.

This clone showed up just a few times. The CDR3 DNA reads as TGTGCCAGCAGCCTCCGAGAGGGGGCCCGAGAGTACGAGCAGTACTTC. Its translation is CASSLREGAREYEQYF. V is TRBV7-9 and J is TRBJ2-7; 7 nucleotides align to TRBD1. Germline values: CDR1 SEHNR, CDR2 FQNEAQ (reference sequence). With 5 bases clipped from V and 4 bases from J, the junction kept 14 bases outside the gene matches. CDR3 length: 16 amino acids.

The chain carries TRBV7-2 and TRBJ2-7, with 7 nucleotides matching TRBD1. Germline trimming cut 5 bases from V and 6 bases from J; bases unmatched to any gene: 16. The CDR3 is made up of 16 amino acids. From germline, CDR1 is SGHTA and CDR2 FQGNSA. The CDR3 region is CASSPRQGLSTGEQYF. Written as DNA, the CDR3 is TGTGCCAGCAGCCCACGACAGGGCTTAAGTACGGGCGAGCAGTACTTC.

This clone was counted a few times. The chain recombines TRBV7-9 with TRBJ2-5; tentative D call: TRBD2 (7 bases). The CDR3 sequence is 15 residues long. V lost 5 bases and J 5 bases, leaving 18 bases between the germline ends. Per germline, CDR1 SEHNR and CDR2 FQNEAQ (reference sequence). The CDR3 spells CASSTDAGALETQYF. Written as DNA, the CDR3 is TGTGCCAGCAGCACGGATGCGGGGGCACTGGAGACCCAGTACTTC.

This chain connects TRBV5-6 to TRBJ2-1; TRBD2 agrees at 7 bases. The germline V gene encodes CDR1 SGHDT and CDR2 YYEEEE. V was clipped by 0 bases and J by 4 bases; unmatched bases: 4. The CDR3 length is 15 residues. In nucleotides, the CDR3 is TGTGCCAGCAGCTTGGTCGGGACTACATACAATGAGCAGTTCTTC. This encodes CASSLVGTTYNEQFF. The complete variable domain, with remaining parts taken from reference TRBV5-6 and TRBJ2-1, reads DAGVTQSPTHLIKTRGQQVTLRCSPKSGHDTVSWYQQALGQGPQFIFQYYEEEERQRGNFPDRFSGHQFPNYSSELNVNALLLGDSALYLCASSLVGTTYNEQFFGPGTRLTVL.

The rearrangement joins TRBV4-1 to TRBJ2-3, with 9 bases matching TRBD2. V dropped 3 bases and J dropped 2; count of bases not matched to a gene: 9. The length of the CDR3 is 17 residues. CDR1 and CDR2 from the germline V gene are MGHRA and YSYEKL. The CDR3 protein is CASSQGRASGTTDTQYF. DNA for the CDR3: TGCGCCAGCAGCCAGGGAAGGGCTAGCGGGACCACAGATACGCAGTATTTT.

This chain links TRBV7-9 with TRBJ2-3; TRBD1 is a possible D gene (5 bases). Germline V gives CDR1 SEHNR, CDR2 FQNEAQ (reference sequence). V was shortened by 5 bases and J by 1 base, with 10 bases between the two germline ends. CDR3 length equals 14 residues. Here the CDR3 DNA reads TGTGCCAGCAGCCGCAGGGAAGGCACAGATACGCAGTATTTT. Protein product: CASSRREGTDTQYF.

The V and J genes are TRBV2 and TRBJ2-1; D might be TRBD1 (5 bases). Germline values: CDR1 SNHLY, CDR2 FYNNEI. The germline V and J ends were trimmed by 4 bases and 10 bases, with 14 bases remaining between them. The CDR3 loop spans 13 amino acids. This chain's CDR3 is CASSAEGVREQFF. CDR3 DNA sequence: TGTGCCAGCAGTGCCGAAGGGGTGAGGGAGCAGTTCTTC.

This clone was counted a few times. CDR3 DNA sequence: TGCAGTGCTAGAATGGGAGAAAAAGCTTTCTTT. Amino acid sequence: CSARMGEKAFF. The chain carries TRBV20-1 and TRBJ1-1, with D unclear. V was trimmed by 2 bases and J by 9 bases, leaving 10 bases between them. The CDR3 spans 11 residues. Germline V gene sequence: CDR1 DFQATT, CDR2 SNEGSKA (reference sequence).

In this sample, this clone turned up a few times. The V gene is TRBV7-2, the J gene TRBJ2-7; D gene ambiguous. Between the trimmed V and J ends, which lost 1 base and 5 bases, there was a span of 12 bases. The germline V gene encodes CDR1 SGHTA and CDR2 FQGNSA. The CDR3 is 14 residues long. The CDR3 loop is CASSLVRPPDEQYF. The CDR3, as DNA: TGTGCCAGCAGCTTAGTTCGGCCTCCAGACGAGCAGTACTTC.

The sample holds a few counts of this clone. CDR3 in amino acids: CSVEDGRGHTEAFF. CDR3 bases: TGCAGCGTTGAAGACGGACGGGGGCACACTGAAGCTTTCTTT. The chain carries TRBV29-1 and TRBJ1-1; weak D call: TRBD1 (6 bases). The CDR3 is 14 amino acids. The germline V gene encodes CDR1 SQVTM and CDR2 ANQGSEA. With 0 bases removed from V and 3 bases from J, the gap between germline ends came to 11 bases.

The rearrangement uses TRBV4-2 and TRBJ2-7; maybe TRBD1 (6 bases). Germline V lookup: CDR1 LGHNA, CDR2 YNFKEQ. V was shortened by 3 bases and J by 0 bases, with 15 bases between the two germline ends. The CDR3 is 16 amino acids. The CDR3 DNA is TGTGCCAGCAGCCACCAACCTTTAGGGGGCTCCTACGAGCAGTACTTC. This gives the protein CASSHQPLGGSYEQYF.

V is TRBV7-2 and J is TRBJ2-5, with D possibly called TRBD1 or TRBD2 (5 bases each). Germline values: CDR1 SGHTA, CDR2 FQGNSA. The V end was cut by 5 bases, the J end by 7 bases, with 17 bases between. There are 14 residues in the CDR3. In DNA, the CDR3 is TGTGCCAGCAGCCCGCGGGCCCGCCAGGGGACCCAGTACTTC. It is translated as CASSPRARQGTQYF.

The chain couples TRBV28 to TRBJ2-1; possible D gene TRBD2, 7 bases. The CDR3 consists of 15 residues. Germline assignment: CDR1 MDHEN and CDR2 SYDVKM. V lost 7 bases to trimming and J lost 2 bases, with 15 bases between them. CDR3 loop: CASTGGRLTYNEQFF. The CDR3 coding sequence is TGTGCCAGCACCGGGGGGCGGCTTACCTACAATGAGCAGTTCTTC.